This T cell receptor (beta chain) stems from a study of control samples from healthy donors and cancer patients. The V end lost 4 bases, the J end lost 9 bases, and 13 bases lay between the germline ends. Germline CDR1 and CDR2: MNHEY and SMNVEV (reference sequence). The CDR3 extends over 13 amino acids. Sequenced by immunoSEQ multiplex PCR; TCRdb stores in-frame clones only, minus some. The sample lists about 150,000 clones, 94% seen once, with 5.5% to 6% in the top ten. The sample comprised blood. The TCR comes from a middle-aged man in good health. The chain has TRBV27 and TRBJ2-1; D is possibly TRBD2 (6 bases). CDR3 sequence (DNA): TGTGCCAGCAGTTGGACTATTTGGGGTGAGCAGTTCTTC. Its protein is CASSWTIWGEQFF.